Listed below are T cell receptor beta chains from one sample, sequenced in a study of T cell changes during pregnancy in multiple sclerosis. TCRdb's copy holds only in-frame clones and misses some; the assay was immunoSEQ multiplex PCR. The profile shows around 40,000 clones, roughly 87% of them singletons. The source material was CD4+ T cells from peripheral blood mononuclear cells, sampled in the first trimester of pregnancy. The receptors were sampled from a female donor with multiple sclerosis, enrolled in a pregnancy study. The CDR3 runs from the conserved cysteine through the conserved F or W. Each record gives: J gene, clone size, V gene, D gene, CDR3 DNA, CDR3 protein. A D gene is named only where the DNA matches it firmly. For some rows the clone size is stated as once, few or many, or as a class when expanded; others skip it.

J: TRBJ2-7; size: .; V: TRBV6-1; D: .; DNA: TGTGCCAGCAGTGTCCCTCCCTACGAGCAGTACTTC; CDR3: CASSVPPYEQYF
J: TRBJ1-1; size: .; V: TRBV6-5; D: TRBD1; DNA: TGTGCCAGCAGTAAACCGGGACAGGGCAACACTGAAGCTTTCTTT; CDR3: CASSKPGQGNTEAFF
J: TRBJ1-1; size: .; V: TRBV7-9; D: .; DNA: TGTGCCAGCAGCTTCAGGGAGAACACTGAAGCTTTCTTT; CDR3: CASSFRENTEAFF
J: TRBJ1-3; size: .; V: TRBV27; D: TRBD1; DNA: TGTGCCAGCAGTACGAACCGGGACAGGGGTGGTGGAAACACCATATATTTT; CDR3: CASSTNRDRGGGNTIYF
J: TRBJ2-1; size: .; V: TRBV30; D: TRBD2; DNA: TGTGCCTGGATCAGCGGGAGAACGAATGAGCAGTTCTTC; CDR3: CAWISGRTNEQFF
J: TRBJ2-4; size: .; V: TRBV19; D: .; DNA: TGTGCCAGTAGTATCCCCGGCTCAGGGGATTGGATTCAGTACTTC; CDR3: CASSIPGSGDWIQYF
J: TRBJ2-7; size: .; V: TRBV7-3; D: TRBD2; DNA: TGTGCCAGCAGCTCGGGACTAGGCAACTCCGAGCAGTACTTC; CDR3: CASSSGLGNSEQYF
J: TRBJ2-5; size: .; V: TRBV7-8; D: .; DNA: TGTGCCAGCAGCCAAAGGGGGGAGACCCAGTACTTC; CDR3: CASSQRGETQYF
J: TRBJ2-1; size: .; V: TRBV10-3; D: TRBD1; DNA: TGTGCCATCAGCCCCGGGACAGGGGGTGATGAGCAGTTCTTC; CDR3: CAISPGTGGDEQFF
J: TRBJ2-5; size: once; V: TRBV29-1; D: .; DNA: TGCAGCGTTTTGCCGGGACAAGAGACCCAGTACTTC; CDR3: CSVLPGQETQYF
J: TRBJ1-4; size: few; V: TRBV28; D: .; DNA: TGTGCCAGCAATTCCCTAGGGGCCGGGACTAATGAAAAACTGTTTTTT; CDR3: CASNSLGAGTNEKLFF
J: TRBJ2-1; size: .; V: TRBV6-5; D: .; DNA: TGTGCCAGCAGTAATCCTCTCTATGAGCAGTTCTTC; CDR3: CASSNPLYEQFF
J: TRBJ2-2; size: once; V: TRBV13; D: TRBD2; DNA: TGTGCCAGCAGGGGACTAGCGGTTGGGGCGAACACCGGGGAGCTGTTTTTT; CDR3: CASRGLAVGANTGELFF
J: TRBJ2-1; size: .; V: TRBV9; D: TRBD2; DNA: TGTGCCAGCAGCGTAGAGGCTAGCGGGAGTTCCTCCAATGAGCAGTTCTTC; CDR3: CASSVEASGSSSNEQFF
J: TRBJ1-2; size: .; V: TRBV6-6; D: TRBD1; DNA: TGTGCCAGCAGTTACCTCGACAGGGGCTATGGCTACACCTTC; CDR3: CASSYLDRGYGYTF
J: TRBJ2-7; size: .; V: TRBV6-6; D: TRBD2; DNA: TGTGCCAGCAGTTACCCGCTAGCGGGAGACGAGCAGTACTTC; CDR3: CASSYPLAGDEQYF
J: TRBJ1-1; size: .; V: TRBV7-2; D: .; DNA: TGTGCCAGCAGCAAGGGACATTACACTGAAGCTTTCTTT; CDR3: CASSKGHYTEAFF
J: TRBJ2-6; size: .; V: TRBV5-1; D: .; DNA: TGCGCCAGCAGCTGGGGGGACTCTGGGGCCAACGTCCTGACTTTC; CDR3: CASSWGDSGANVLTF
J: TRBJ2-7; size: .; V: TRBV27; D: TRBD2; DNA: TGTGCCAGCAGTACTACCACAGCGGGAGTCGGTGGCGAGCAGTACTTC; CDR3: CASSTTTAGVGGEQYF
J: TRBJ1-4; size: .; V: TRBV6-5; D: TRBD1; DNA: TGTGCCAGCAGCCGCGGACAGGGGGCAGGCGAAAAACTGTTTTTT; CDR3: CASSRGQGAGEKLFF
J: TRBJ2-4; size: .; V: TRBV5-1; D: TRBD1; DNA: TGCGCCAGCAGCTCCGGGACAGGGGAGGTGGACATTCAGTACTTC; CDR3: CASSSGTGEVDIQYF
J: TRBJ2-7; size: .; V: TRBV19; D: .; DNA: TGTGCCAGTAGTATAGGGGGGGACTTCAACTACGAGCAGTACTTC; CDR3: CASSIGGDFNYEQYF
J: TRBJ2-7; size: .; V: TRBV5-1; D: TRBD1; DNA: TGCGCCAGCAGCTTGGACAGGGGTAACGAGCAGTACTTC; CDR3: CASSLDRGNEQYF
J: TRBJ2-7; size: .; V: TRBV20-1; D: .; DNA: TGCAGTGCTCGGGACTCTTACGAGCAGTACTTC; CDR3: CSARDSYEQYF
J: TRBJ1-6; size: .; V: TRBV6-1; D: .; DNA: TGTGCCAGCAGTGACGGGGACCTCGGGGGGATCTATAATTCACCCCTCCACTTT; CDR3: CASSDGDLGGIYNSPLHF